One sample yielded the 21 T cell receptor beta chains listed below, sequenced in a study of T cell repertoires in cytomegalovirus infection. Their antigens remain unidentified. In TCRdb, the reads were re-called with MiXCR into one record per CDR3 protein. The sample yields about 130,000 distinct CDR3 sequences, over 30% seen once. Source: CD8+ T cells from cultured PBMCs, taken from culture after CMV antigen stimulation. The receptors shown here come from a human donor in good health (CMV status not recorded). Some clones in this sample may be carry-over from other donors' samples.

The V gene is TRBV27, the J gene TRBJ2-1; D is ambiguous. The CDR3 has 13 residues. V lost 8 bases to trimming and J lost 7 bases, with 15 bases between them. Germline assignment: CDR1 MNHEY and CDR2 SMNVEV (reference sequence). As DNA, the CDR3 is TGTGCCAGCCGCCCAGGTTTATCAAATGAGCAGTTCTTC. Protein: CASRPGLSNEQFF.

This sequence joins TRBV5-1 and TRBJ2-3, with no clear D. Germline V gives CDR1 SGHRS, CDR2 YFSETQ. Trimming shortened V by 5 bases and J by 3 bases, and 10 bases separated the two germline ends. The CDR3 extends over 13 amino acids. CDR3 in amino acids: CASRWPITDTQYF. CDR3 in DNA: TGCGCCAGCAGGTGGCCTATTACAGATACGCAGTATTTT.

This clonotype has ten or more counts. V gene TRBV10-3 combines with J gene TRBJ1-5; maybe TRBD1 (5 bases). From germline, CDR1 is ENHRY and CDR2 SYGVKD. CDR3 length equals 18 residues. Trimming shortened V by 0 bases and J by 7 bases, and 22 bases separated the two germline ends. The CDR3 protein is CAISESFVAGGSEQPQHF. The CDR3 DNA reads TGTGCCATCAGTGAGTCTTTCGTGGCGGGGGGTTCCGAGCAGCCCCAGCATTTT.

J is TRBJ1-2 and V is TRBV7-9; 10 bases agree with TRBD1. Germline V gives CDR1 SEHNR, CDR2 FQNEAQ (reference sequence). The trim removed 5 bases at V and 1 base at J, leaving 4 bases unmatched. This CDR3 contains 15 residues. The CDR3 DNA reads TGTGCCAGCAGCCTCGGGACAGGGGTTAACTATGGCTACACCTTC. Its translation: CASSLGTGVNYGYTF.

The table lists this clonotype with a few counts. The chain links TRBV5-1 to TRBJ2-5; D unresolved. Germline lookup yields CDR1 SGHRS and CDR2 YFSETQ. V lost 4 bases, J lost 5 bases, and 12 bases lay in between. CDR3 size: 13 residues. In DNA, the CDR3 is TGCGCCAGCAGCCTGTCCCTTTTTGAGACCCAGTACTTC. It codes for CASSLSLFETQYF.

The sample holds many counts of this clonotype. V usage is TRBV19 and J usage is TRBJ2-1; 9 bases are a match to TRBD2. The CDR3 has 15 amino acids. Germline CDR1 LNHDA, CDR2 SQIVND (reference sequence). The V and J ends lost 3 bases and 9 bases, in that order; junction bases with no gene match: 9. The CDR3 is CASSISASGVTEQFF. As DNA, the CDR3 is TGTGCCAGTAGTATCTCGGCTAGCGGGGTTACTGAGCAGTTCTTC.

This clonotype has only a few counts. This chain's CDR3 is CASSIQGWGNEQFF. The CDR3 nucleotides read TGTGCCAGTAGTATACAGGGATGGGGCAATGAGCAGTTCTTC. This chain connects TRBV19 to TRBJ2-1, with D perhaps TRBD1 (5 bases). With 2 bases removed from V and 6 bases from J, the gap between germline ends came to 11 bases. The germline V gene has CDR1 LNHDA and CDR2 SQIVND (reference sequence). The CDR3 sequence is 14 residues long.

This clonotype was counted between two and nine times. Mismatch with germline at one junction end may stem from a read error. The rearrangement links TRBV7-6 to TRBJ2-1; possible D gene TRBD2, 7 bases. The CDR3 is made up of 10 amino acids. CDR1 and CDR2 from the germline V gene are SGHVS and FNYEAQ. Here the CDR3 reads CASSWGGAVF. For the CDR3, the DNA is TGTGCCAGCAGCTGGGGGGGGGCCGTCTTC.

This sequence joins TRBV12-3 or TRBV12-4 and TRBJ2-7; no clear D. The CDR3 extends over 13 amino acids. V lost 6 bases and J lost 0, with 9 bases in between. CDR3 in DNA: TGTGCCAGCAGCCGGGTCCTCTCCTACGAGCAGTACTTC. Residues: CASSRVLSYEQYF.

The chain links TRBV2 to TRBJ2-1, with TRBD1 matching over 7 bases. After removal of 4 bases from V and 3 bases from J, the junction contained 3 bases not matched to a gene. Per germline, CDR1 SNHLY and CDR2 FYNNEI. CDR3 length equals 14 residues. The CDR3 region is CASSVGQVYNEQFF. The CDR3 nucleotides read TGTGCCAGCAGTGTTGGACAGGTCTACAATGAGCAGTTCTTC.

This clonotype was observed a few times. V is TRBV4-3 and J is TRBJ2-1; 8 bases agree with TRBD2. The CDR3 runs to 17 residues. With V trimmed by 0 bases and J by 4 bases, 8 bases remained unmatched. Germline lookup yields CDR1 LGHNA and CDR2 YSLEER. The CDR3 loop reads CASSQDLDSGVYNEQFF. The CDR3 bases are TGCGCCAGCAGCCAAGACCTTGATAGCGGGGTGTACAATGAGCAGTTCTTC.

The chain couples TRBV11-3 to TRBJ2-5; TRBD1 might be the D (6 bases). V lost 0 bases and J lost 2, with 13 bases in between. Germline CDR1 reads SGHNT; CDR2 reads YENEEA. The CDR3 length is 16 residues. The CDR3 DNA follows: TGTGCCAGCAGCTTAGATTCGGGGCAGGGGCAAGAGACCCAGTACTTC. Its protein product is CASSLDSGQGQETQYF.

The chain joins TRBV13 to TRBJ2-1; 9 bases fit TRBD2. CDR1 is PRHDT, CDR2 FYEKMQ, per germline (reference sequence). The CDR3 is 16 amino acids. The trim removed 4 bases at V and 2 bases at J, leaving 6 bases unmatched. DNA for the CDR3: TGTGCCAGCAGCTCCCGGGCTAGCGGGGCCTACAATGAGCAGTTCTTC. It translates to CASSSRASGAYNEQFF.

This clonotype turned up a few times. This chain joins TRBV12-3 or TRBV12-4 and TRBJ2-5; D is unclear. V lost 1 base and J lost 5, with 11 bases in between. This CDR3 is 14 amino acids long. The CDR3 coding sequence is TGTGCCAGCAGTTTAGAGGCTTTTGGGGAGACCCAGTACTTC. Protein: CASSLEAFGETQYF.

This clonotype was picked up a small number of times. J is TRBJ2-5 and V is TRBV12-5; D is ambiguous. With 0 bases removed from V and 5 bases from J, the gap between germline ends came to 7 bases. Per the germline V gene, CDR1 is LGHNT and CDR2 is FRNRAP. CDR3 length: 13 residues. The DNA for the CDR3 is TGTGCTAGTGGTTTGGTAGAGGAGGAGACCCAGTACTTC. Amino acid sequence: CASGLVEEETQYF.

The CDR3 DNA reads TGTGCCAGCAGTTTAGCGCTTAGGGCAGGGGGTACCTACGAGCAGTACTTC. Translating it yields CASSLALRAGGTYEQYF. This chain joins TRBV12-3 or TRBV12-4 and TRBJ2-7; 7 positions match TRBD1. The CDR3 consists of 17 residues. Trimming took 0 bases from V and 2 from J; bases not matched to a gene: 10.

This clonotype appeared many times. The genes are TRBV12-3 or TRBV12-4 and TRBJ2-3, with 7 bases matching TRBD2. This CDR3 comprises 15 residues. The V gene end was trimmed by 2 bases and the J gene end by 4 bases; junction bases not matched to a gene: 6. CDR3 residues: CASSLQAGKADTQYF. The CDR3 region has the DNA TGTGCCAGCAGTTTACAAGCGGGGAAGGCAGATACGCAGTATTTT.

This chain uses TRBV7-8 with TRBJ1-1, with D unresolved. The V gene lost 5 bases and the J gene lost 4 bases, with 17 bases spanning the gap. Germline values: CDR1 SGHVS, CDR2 FQNEAQ. The CDR3 covers 15 residues. Here the CDR3 DNA reads TGTGCCAGCAGCCCGCCGGGCGCCGTGGGCACTGAAGCTTTCTTT. This gives the protein CASSPPGAVGTEAFF.

This chain uses TRBV2 with TRBJ2-4; maybe TRBD2 (6 bases). There are 15 residues in the CDR3. Per germline, CDR1 SNHLY and CDR2 FYNNEI. V dropped 1 base and J dropped 6 bases, with 13 bases sitting between them. CDR3 coding DNA: TGTGCCAGCAGTGAAGACCGAATGGGAGGAAACATTCAGTACTTC. This sequence encodes CASSEDRMGGNIQYF. Drawing the rest from reference TRBV2 and TRBJ2-4, the complete variable domain is EPEVTQTPSHQVTQMGQEVILRCVPISNHLYFYWYRQILGQKVEFLVSFYNNEISEKSEIFDDQFSVERPDGSNFTLKIRSTKLEDSAMYFCASSEDRMGGNIQYFGAGTRLSVL.

Ten or more counts support this clonotype. V gene TRBV27 combines with J gene TRBJ2-3, with D perhaps matching TRBD2 (7 bases). The CDR3 consists of 16 residues. Germline V gene sequence: CDR1 MNHEY, CDR2 SMNVEV (reference sequence). V lost 4 bases and J 2 bases, leaving 16 bases between the germline ends. This CDR3 reads CASSYGGRVNTDTQYF. CDR3 nucleotides: TGTGCCAGCAGTTACGGGGGGCGCGTGAACACAGATACGCAGTATTTT.

CDR3 coding DNA: TGTGCCAGCAGCTTAGATAACAGGGACGAGCAGTACTTC. Protein sequence: CASSLDNRDEQYF. The chain uses TRBV7-4 and TRBJ2-7, with D possibly matching TRBD1 (6 bases). The CDR3 has 13 amino acids. V lost 1 base and J 5 bases, leaving 9 bases between the germline ends. Germline V gives CDR1 SGHVT, CDR2 SQSDAQ.